This paragraph reports one T cell receptor (beta chain). The antigen is not known. Culturing for about 10 days preceded CD4+ T cell isolation. Everyone in the study got two shots of either the BNT162b2 or mRNA-1273 vaccine. Days 3 and 7 were when half the medium was replaced with IL-2 medium. This specimen belongs to a study of vaccination effects on CD4 cells after COVID-19. Study-level findings and limits: Pronounced clonal contraction occurred in clones induced by infection and by vaccine late after vaccination.

TCRdb's table, derived via immunoSEQ multiplex PCR, lists solely in-frame clones and lacks some. Of around 47,000 clones listed, around 70% are singletons. CDR3 length: 15 residues. Between the trimmed V and J ends, which lost 0 bases and 7 bases, there was a span of 12 bases. CDR1 and CDR2 from the germline V gene are LGHDT and YNNKEL (reference sequence). The sequences come from CD4+ T cells from PBMCs cultured without peptide, collected after COVID-19 vaccination. The chain is built from TRBV3-1 (or the pseudogene TRBV3-2) and TRBJ2-2; the D is unclear. The sequence came from a human donor who received a COVID-19 vaccine. CDR3 in DNA: TGTGCCAGCAGCCAAGATCCCAGATTAAGCGGGGAGCTGTTTTTT. Translating it yields CASSQDPRLSGELFF.